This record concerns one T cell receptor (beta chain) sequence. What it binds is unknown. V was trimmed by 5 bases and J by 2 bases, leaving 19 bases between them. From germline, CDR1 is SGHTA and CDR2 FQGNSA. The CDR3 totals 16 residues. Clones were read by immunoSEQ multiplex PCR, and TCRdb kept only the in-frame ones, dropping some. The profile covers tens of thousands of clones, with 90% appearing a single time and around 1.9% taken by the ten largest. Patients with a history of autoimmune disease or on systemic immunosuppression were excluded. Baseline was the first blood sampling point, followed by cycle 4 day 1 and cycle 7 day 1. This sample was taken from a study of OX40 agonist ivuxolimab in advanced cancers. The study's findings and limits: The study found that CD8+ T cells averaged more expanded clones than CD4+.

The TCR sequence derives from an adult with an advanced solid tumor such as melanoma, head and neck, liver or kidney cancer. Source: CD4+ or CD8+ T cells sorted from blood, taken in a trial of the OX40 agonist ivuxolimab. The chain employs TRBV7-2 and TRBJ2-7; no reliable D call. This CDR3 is CASSPHEAAITYEQYF. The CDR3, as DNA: TGTGCCAGCAGCCCCCATGAGGCCGCTATAACCTACGAGCAGTACTTC. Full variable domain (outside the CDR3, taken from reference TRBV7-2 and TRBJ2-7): GAGVSQSPSNKVTEKGKDVELRCDPISGHTALYWYRQSLGQGLEFLIYFQGNSAPDKSGLPSDRFSAERTGGSVSTLTIQRTQQEDSAVYLCASSPHEAAITYEQYFGPGTRLTVT.